The clone carrying this T cell receptor (beta chain) was seen a handful of times. The repertoire was sequenced with immunoSEQ multiplex PCR; TCRdb's copy has only in-frame clones and lacks some. The top ten clones hold 4.5% to 6.5% of a sample with under 200,000 clones, around 82% of them seen once. This sample was included in a study of blood T cell repertoires in COVID-19. The ends lost 0 bases at V and 0 bases at J; junction bases unmatched: 12. The CDR3 totals 20 residues. Germline assignment: CDR1 SGDLS and CDR2 YYNGEE. The sequence was obtained from a woman in her sixties with acute COVID-19. The specimen sequenced was PBMCs or T cells enriched from blood (not recorded which). The chain uses TRBV9 and TRBJ1-5, with 10 bases identical to TRBD1. The CDR3 here is CASSVEGTGVLLYSNQPQHF. The CDR3 DNA is TGTGCCAGCAGCGTAGAAGGGACAGGGGTACTACTTTATAGCAATCAGCCCCAGCATTTT.